Listed here are 21 T cell receptor beta chains from one sample, sequenced in a study of blood T cell repertoires in COVID-19. Profiling relied on immunoSEQ multiplex PCR, and the TCRdb table lists in-frame clones only, not all of them. The table has 150,000 to 200,000 clones, 80% to 85% seen once. Sequenced: PBMCs or T cells enriched from blood (not recorded which). These receptors were obtained from a woman aged 55-69 years who had recovered from COVID-19.

This clone was counted only a few times. The chain links TRBV19 to TRBJ1-2; 10 nucleotides agree with TRBD1. The CDR3 length is 16 residues. The V gene's germline CDR1 is LNHDA and CDR2 SQIVND (reference sequence). With 3 bases clipped from V and 7 bases from J, the junction kept 11 bases outside the gene matches. CDR3 in amino acids: CASSIQTGGAISGYTF. In DNA, the CDR3 is TGTGCCAGTAGTATTCAGACAGGGGGCGCGATCAGTGGCTACACCTTC.

The rearrangement joins TRBV11-2 to TRBJ2-3; 10 bases are a match to TRBD1. This CDR3 is 13 amino acids long. CDR1 and CDR2 from the germline V gene are SGHAT and FQNNGV. V dropped 6 bases and J dropped 5; count of bases not matched to a gene: 2. As DNA, the CDR3 is TGTGCCAGCAGGGGACAGGGGAAAGATACGCAGTATTTT. Translated, it gives CASRGQGKDTQYF. The whole variable domain, filled in from reference TRBV11-2 and TRBJ2-3, reads EAGVAQSPRYKIIEKRQSVAFWCNPISGHATLYWYQQILGQGPKLLIQFQNNGVVDDSQLPKDRFSAERLKGVDSTLKIQPAKLEDSAVYLCASRGQGKDTQYFGPGTRLTVL.

The chain employs TRBV7-2 and TRBJ1-3; D not certain. Trimming left V 5 bases short and J 4 bases short, with 9 bases between. The CDR3 sequence is 13 residues long. Germline V gene lookup returns CDR1 SGHTA and CDR2 FQGNSA. CDR3 bases: TGTGCCAGCAGCCCGGTAAAAGGAAACACCATATATTTT. It codes for CASSPVKGNTIYF. Full variable domain (rest looked up from reference TRBV7-2 and TRBJ1-3): GAGVSQSPSNKVTEKGKDVELRCDPISGHTALYWYRQSLGQGLEFLIYFQGNSAPDKSGLPSDRFSAERTGGSVSTLTIQRTQQEDSAVYLCASSPVKGNTIYFGEGSWLTVV.

The chain joins TRBV7-9 to TRBJ2-7; perhaps TRBD2 as D (5 bases). The ends were cut back, 3 bases at V and 2 bases at J, with 11 bases in the middle. In germline, CDR1 is SEHNR, CDR2 FQNEAQ (reference sequence). This CDR3 contains 14 residues. The CDR3 coding sequence is TGTGCCAGCAGCTTGAGAGGACTCCCCTACGAGCAGTACTTC. It translates to CASSLRGLPYEQYF.

The V gene is TRBV7-3, the J gene TRBJ1-1, with D possibly being TRBD1 (5 bases). Germline V CDR1 and CDR2: SGHTA, FQGTGA. The CDR3 loop spans 15 amino acids. V was cut by 1 base and J by 3 bases, with 12 bases left in between. DNA for the CDR3: TGTGCCAGCAGCTTAAACGGGCGGGGCGACACTGAAGCTTTCTTT. This translates into CASSLNGRGDTEAFF.

The chain carries TRBV2 and TRBJ1-5; 10 bases align to TRBD1. The CDR3 covers 15 residues. CDR1 and CDR2 from the germline V gene are SNHLY and FYNNEI. V shed 7 bases and J 0 bases; nucleotides not matched to a gene: 3. DNA of the CDR3: TGTGCCAGCACCGGGACAGGGGCTAGCAATCAGCCCCAGCATTTT. Encoded protein: CASTGTGASNQPQHF.

The gene calls are TRBV28 and TRBJ2-7; weak D call: TRBD1 (5 bases). Germline V gene data show CDR1 as MDHEN and CDR2 as SYDVKM. CDR3 length: 11 amino acids. V was clipped by 6 bases and J by 4 bases, with 7 bases between them. Here the CDR3 reads CASRAGYEQYF. The CDR3 region has the DNA TGTGCCAGCAGAGCAGGGTACGAGCAGTACTTC.

The V gene is TRBV14, the J gene TRBJ1-1; 7 bases fit TRBD1. In germline, CDR1 is SGHDN, CDR2 FVKESK. With V trimmed by 0 bases and J by 5 bases, 6 bases remained unmatched. This CDR3 spans 15 amino acids. The CDR3 DNA follows: TGTGCCAGCAGCCAAGAAGAGGGGGCGACAACTGAAGCTTTCTTT. It is translated as CASSQEEGATTEAFF.

The chain couples TRBV27 to TRBJ1-1; TRBD1 matches 7 bases. Germline values: CDR1 MNHEY, CDR2 SMNVEV (reference sequence). V trimming: 10 bases; J trimming: 5 bases; junction bases outside the gene matches: 7. The CDR3 is 12 residues long. The CDR3 loop reads CATRNRGTEAFF. The CDR3 nucleotides are TGTGCCACCCGAAACAGGGGAACTGAAGCTTTCTTT.

The genes are TRBV25-1 and TRBJ2-5, with TRBD1 matching 7 bases. Germline V gene sequence: CDR1 MGHDK, CDR2 SYGVNS. V was pared by 5 bases and J by 2 bases, with 5 bases of the junction left unmatched. The CDR3 has 14 amino acids. As DNA, the CDR3 is TGTGCCAGCAGTCCAAGGACAGGACAAGAGACCCAGTACTTC. The encoded protein is CASSPRTGQETQYF.

This chain links TRBV6-6 with TRBJ1-3; D gene ambiguous. The V gene's germline CDR1 is MNHNY and CDR2 SVGAGI (reference sequence). This CDR3 region has 13 residues. V lost 7 bases and J 0 bases, leaving 7 bases between the germline ends. CDR3 coding DNA: TGTGCCAGCACAGGTTACTCTGGAAACACCATATATTTT. The encoded protein is CASTGYSGNTIYF.

The V gene is TRBV6-5, the J gene TRBJ2-7; maybe TRBD2 (6 bases). CDR3 length equals 13 residues. The germline V gene encodes CDR1 MNHEY and CDR2 SVGAGI. Trimming removed 6 bases at V and 5 bases at J, with 14 bases between. The CDR3 DNA sequence: TGTGCCAGCAGCTACCGGGACTCAAACGAGCAGTACTTC. Its translation is CASSYRDSNEQYF.

The rearrangement joins TRBV5-1 to TRBJ2-5, with a possible D match to TRBD2 (6 bases). V was cut by 2 bases and J by 5 bases, with 13 bases left in between. Germline CDR1 SGHRS, CDR2 YFSETQ. This CDR3 contains 14 residues. CDR3 protein: CASSFLGGEETQYF. The CDR3 coding sequence is TGCGCCAGCAGCTTTTTGGGGGGTGAGGAGACCCAGTACTTC.

V is TRBV6-5 and J is TRBJ2-2; 7 positions agree with TRBD1. This CDR3 region has 13 residues. The V segment lost 6 bases and the J segment 5 bases; nucleotides outside the gene matches: 3. From germline, CDR1 is MNHEY and CDR2 SVGAGI. CDR3 protein: CASSVQGTGELFF. In DNA, the CDR3 is TGTGCCAGCAGCGTACAGGGGACCGGGGAGCTGTTTTTT.

V is TRBV18 and J is TRBJ1-1, with 10 positions matching TRBD1. Germline V CDR1 and CDR2: KGHSH, LQKENI. The length of the CDR3 is 14 residues. V was pared by 6 bases and J by 6 bases, with 7 bases of the junction left unmatched. CDR3 sequence (DNA): TGTGCCAGCTCGGCCGGGACAGGGGAGGCTGAAGCTTTCTTT. As protein: CASSAGTGEAEAFF.

V gene TRBV10-3 combines with J gene TRBJ2-7; no clear D gene. Trimming cost V 4 bases and J 5 bases, with 15 bases left between them. CDR1 and CDR2 from the germline V gene are ENHRY and SYGVKD. The CDR3 length is 14 residues. The CDR3: CAISVGALYNEQYF. The CDR3 bases are TGTGCCATCAGTGTCGGAGCCCTTTACAACGAGCAGTACTTC.

The CDR3 DNA reads TGCAGCGTTGTGAGTAATGAAAAACTGTTTTTT. This gives the protein CSVVSNEKLFF. The genes are TRBV29-1 and TRBJ1-4; D gene unclear. The CDR3 covers 11 residues. V lost 4 bases and J lost 4, with 4 bases in between. The V gene's germline CDR1 is SQVTM and CDR2 ANQGSEA.

The chain is built from TRBV6-2 or TRBV6-3 and TRBJ2-1; no clear D. The germline CDR1 and CDR2 sequences are MNHEY and SVGEGT. CDR3 length: 12 residues. Trimming stripped 4 bases from V and 4 bases from J, with 5 bases between. The CDR3 coding sequence is TGTGCCAGCAGTTTCCAGTACAATGAGCAGTTCTTC. Translation: CASSFQYNEQFF.

J is TRBJ1-5 and V is TRBV25-1, with D tentatively TRBD1 (5 bases). The CDR3 is made up of 15 amino acids. CDR1 and CDR2 (germline): MGHDK, SYGVNS. The V gene lost 3 bases and the J gene lost 6 bases, with 15 bases spanning the gap. The CDR3 is CASSDGDFPTQPQHF. The CDR3 DNA reads TGTGCCAGCAGTGACGGGGACTTTCCGACTCAGCCCCAGCATTTT.

This clone came up a few times. CDR3 in DNA: TGTGCCAGCAGCTTATTTTCTAGCGACTACGAGCAGTACTTC. Its translation is CASSLFSSDYEQYF. The J gene is TRBJ2-7, the V gene TRBV11-2; D is perhaps TRBD2 (6 bases). With 2 bases removed from V and 3 bases from J, the gap between germline ends came to 11 bases. The germline V gene encodes CDR1 SGHAT and CDR2 FQNNGV. The CDR3 contains 14 residues.

The genes are TRBV2 and TRBJ1-5; TRBD1 aligns across 12 bases. The CDR3 consists of 18 residues. Per the germline V gene, CDR1 is SNHLY and CDR2 is FYNNEI. The V gene end was trimmed by 0 bases and the J gene end by 1 base; junction bases not matched to a gene: 4. The CDR3 region is CASSEAGTGGRSNQPQHF. In nucleotides, the CDR3 is TGTGCCAGCAGTGAAGCTGGGACAGGGGGCAGGAGCAATCAGCCCCAGCATTTT.